Below are 22 T cell receptor beta chains sequenced from a single sample in a study of cytomegalovirus exposure and HLA in healthy donors. Both 60 Vbeta primers and 13 Jbeta primers went into the PCR. Profiled with immunoSEQ multiplex PCR; TCRdb holds only in-frame clones, not every one. The data hold around 150,000 clones, with roughly four fifths observed a single time. What was sequenced was PBMCs. The receptors shown here come from a man aged 50 or older in good health and CMV-seropositive.

The rearrangement joins TRBV12-5 to TRBJ2-7, with 12 bases identical to TRBD1. The CDR3 loop spans 15 amino acids. J gave up 3 bases and V 3 bases, and 3 bases lay outside the gene matches. Germline loops: CDR1 LGHNT, CDR2 FRNRAP. The DNA of the CDR3 is TGTGCTAGTGGTTTAGGGACAGGGGGCGACTACGAGCAGTACTTC. Translation gives CASGLGTGGDYEQYF.

This clone was seen a single time. The CDR3 region has the DNA TGTGCCAGCAGTTTATTTCAGGGAATCGCTAGCGGGAGGGCCACAGATACGCAGTATTTT. Amino acids: CASSLFQGIASGRATDTQYF. This chain links TRBV27 with TRBJ2-3, with TRBD2 identical over 12 bases. The germline gives CDR1 MNHEY, CDR2 SMNVEV (reference sequence). The V segment lost 1 base and the J segment 2 bases; nucleotides outside the gene matches: 13. This CDR3 spans 20 amino acids.

The CDR3, as DNA: TGTGCCTGGAAAAAAACTACCCCACATCAAGAGACCCAGTACTTC. This translates into CAWKKTTPHQETQYF. The rearrangement links TRBV30 to TRBJ2-5, with D hard to call. The CDR3 spans 15 residues. With 4 bases removed from V and 2 bases from J, the gap between germline ends came to 17 bases. Germline V gene lookup returns CDR1 GTSNPN and CDR2 SVGIG (reference sequence).

The chain is built from TRBV27 and TRBJ2-2, with D perhaps matching TRBD1 (5 bases). The CDR3 is 15 amino acids. V was cut by 0 bases and J by 4 bases, with 9 bases left in between. Germline-derived CDR1 and CDR2 are MNHEY and SMNVEV (reference sequence). The CDR3 nucleotides read TGTGCCAGCAGTTTATCTGGGGCAGTCACCGGGGAGCTGTTTTTT. This encodes CASSLSGAVTGELFF.

The rearrangement links TRBV9 to TRBJ1-2; TRBD1 agrees at 8 bases. Unmatched junction bases numbered 9, after V lost 4 bases and J lost 1 base. Germline assignment: CDR1 SGDLS and CDR2 YYNGEE. The CDR3 contains 16 residues. As DNA, the CDR3 is TGTGCCAGCAGCTCCTTCGGGACAGGAGATAACTATGGCTACACCTTC. Its protein product is CASSSFGTGDNYGYTF. Variable domain in full (rest from reference TRBV9 and TRBJ1-2): DSGVTQTPKHLITATGQRVTLRCSPRSGDLSVYWYQQSLDQGLQFLIQYYNGEERAKGNILERFSAQQFPDLHSELNLSSLELGDSALYFCASSSFGTGDNYGYTFGSGTRLTVV.

The chain uses TRBV4-3 and TRBJ2-3; 9 bases fit TRBD1. Trimming at V came to 0 bases and at J to 6 bases, leaving 7 bases not matched to a gene. Germline CDR1 is LGHNA and CDR2 is YSLEER. The CDR3 loop spans 16 amino acids. The CDR3 bases are TGCGCCAGCAGCCAAGATCAGGGACAGGGCTCCGATACGCAGTATTTT. Protein sequence: CASSQDQGQGSDTQYF.

The chain links TRBV27 to TRBJ2-2; 8 bases map to TRBD2. Losses at the gene ends were 2 bases for V and 5 bases for J; bases not matched to a gene: 7. From germline, CDR1 is MNHEY and CDR2 SMNVEV (reference sequence). This CDR3 region has 16 residues. This CDR3 reads CASSLRRGGGTGELFF. The CDR3, as DNA: TGTGCCAGCAGTTTACGACGGGGGGGAGGGACCGGGGAGCTGTTTTTT.

The chain joins TRBV29-1 to TRBJ2-7, with a possible D match to TRBD1 (6 bases). CDR1 SQVTM and CDR2 ANQGSEA come from the germline V gene. Trimming removed 6 bases from V and 0 bases from J, with 12 bases in between. The CDR3 sequence is 13 residues long. Here the CDR3 reads CSVKAQGSYEQYF. The DNA for the CDR3 is TGCAGCGTGAAGGCACAGGGCTCCTACGAGCAGTACTTC.

The chain recombines TRBV5-1 with TRBJ2-7; 9 bases line up with TRBD1. This CDR3 comprises 14 residues. V shed 3 bases and J 1 base; nucleotides not matched to a gene: 2. CDR1 and CDR2 (germline): SGHRS, YFSETQ. CDR3 in DNA: TGCGCCAGCAGCTATGACAGGGGGTCCTACGAGCAGTACTTC. Protein product: CASSYDRGSYEQYF.

V and J are TRBV9 and TRBJ1-4; D perhaps matches TRBD1 (6 bases). CDR1 is SGDLS, CDR2 YYNGEE, per germline. Trimming stripped 4 bases from V and 4 bases from J, with 11 bases between. This CDR3 spans 14 amino acids. DNA for the CDR3: TGTGCCAGCAGCTCAGGGGCCCTTAATGAAAAACTGTTTTTT. It yields the protein CASSSGALNEKLFF.

This chain joins TRBV19 and TRBJ1-6; 7 positions agree with TRBD1. The CDR3 runs to 16 residues. V lost 3 bases to trimming and J lost 9 bases; unmatched junction nucleotides: 11. Looked up from germline, CDR1 is LNHDA and CDR2 is SQIVND (reference sequence). CDR3 bases: TGTGCCAGTAGTATGATTGGGTGGTCAGGGGGTTCACCCCTCCACTTT. This gives the protein CASSMIGWSGGSPLHF.

The chain employs TRBV6-5 and TRBJ2-5, with 8 bases fitting TRBD2. The J call may not be correct, given that the DNA end is closer to TRBJ2-7. Germline V lookup: CDR1 MNHEY, CDR2 SVGAGI. CDR3 length: 12 amino acids. The CDR3 DNA follows: TGTGCCAGCAGTTACGGGACTAGCGAGCAGTACTTC. This encodes CASSYGTSEQYF.

The chain recombines TRBV19 with TRBJ1-3; D is perhaps TRBD1 (6 bases). V shed 5 bases and J shed 0 bases, with 11 bases lying between them. Germline values: CDR1 LNHDA, CDR2 SQIVND (reference sequence). This CDR3 comprises 15 residues. The CDR3 spells CASSGDKSSGNTIYF. The CDR3 DNA is TGTGCCAGTAGTGGGGACAAGAGCTCTGGAAACACCATATATTTT.

The V call is TRBV21-1, the J call TRBJ1-1; no DNA check was done on the table's D call, TRBD1. TRBV21-1 is recorded as a pseudogene. The CDR3 is made up of 15 amino acids. CDR3 coding DNA: TGTGCCAGCAGCAAAGCGCAGGGTCGGGACACTGAAGCTTTCTTT. This sequence encodes CASSKAQGRDTEAFF.

The genes are TRBV20-1 and TRBJ2-5, with D unresolved. This CDR3 is 11 amino acids long. V lost 1 base and J 7 bases, leaving 7 bases between the germline ends. Germline V gives CDR1 DFQATT, CDR2 SNEGSKA (reference sequence). The CDR3 region has the DNA TGCAGTGCTAGAGGGAGTGGGACCCAGTACTTC. This translates into CSARGSGTQYF.

This chain joins TRBV19 and TRBJ2-1; no firm D call. V gave up 4 bases and J gave up 5 bases, with 6 bases separating them. This CDR3 contains 12 residues. Germline V CDR1 and CDR2: LNHDA, SQIVND (reference sequence). CDR3 in DNA: TGTGCCAGTAGTAGACAAGACAATGAGCAGTTCTTC. Translating it yields CASSRQDNEQFF.

This clone has more than one count but fewer than ten. The chain carries TRBV27 and TRBJ2-3; 11 nucleotides match TRBD2. In germline, CDR1 is MNHEY, CDR2 SMNVEV (reference sequence). The CDR3 is made up of 17 amino acids. V trimming: 3 bases; J trimming: 2 bases; junction bases outside the gene matches: 7. CDR3 nucleotide sequence: TGTGCCAGCAGTTTTCGAGCTAGCGGGGGGACCACAGATACGCAGTATTTT. As protein: CASSFRASGGTTDTQYF.

The CDR3: CASNKIGGSGGNEQFF. Here the CDR3 DNA reads TGTGCCAGTAACAAAATAGGAGGGAGCGGGGGCAATGAGCAGTTCTTC. This sequence joins TRBV19 and TRBJ2-1; 8 bases agree with TRBD2. Trimming cost V 7 bases and J 6 bases; bases outside gene matches: 14. Germline values: CDR1 LNHDA, CDR2 SQIVND (reference sequence). CDR3 length: 16 amino acids.

The V and J genes are TRBV15 and TRBJ2-1; 7 nucleotides align to TRBD2. Germline trimming cut 9 bases from V and 1 base from J; bases unmatched to any gene: 12. CDR1 is LNHNV, CDR2 YYDKDF, per germline (reference sequence). This CDR3 is 16 amino acids long. The chain's CDR3 is CATGGVGDRSYNEQFF. The DNA for the CDR3 is TGTGCCACGGGGGGGGTCGGGGATCGGTCCTACAATGAGCAGTTCTTC.

The gene calls are TRBV29-1 and TRBJ2-7; 7 bases are a match to TRBD1. Germline-derived CDR1 and CDR2 are SQVTM and ANQGSEA. This CDR3 has 15 amino acids. The junction had 15 bases not matched to a gene; V was cut back by 6 bases and J by 4 bases. CDR3 region: CSVFKKDRDVYEQYF. In DNA form, the CDR3 reads TGCAGCGTCTTTAAAAAAGACAGGGACGTATACGAGCAGTACTTC.

On this clone itself: In the same sample, other DNA sequences code for this CDR3. In DNA form, the CDR3 reads TGTGCCAGCTCACCATCTCCGGGACTTCAGGAGCCCCAGCATTTT. This encodes CASSPSPGLQEPQHF. The chain employs TRBV18 and TRBJ1-5, with D perhaps TRBD1 (5 bases). V lost 2 bases, J lost 8 bases, and 16 bases lay in between. The CDR3 has 15 residues. CDR1 is KGHSH, CDR2 LQKENI, per germline. The full variable domain, with the rest looked up from reference TRBV18 and TRBJ1-5, is NAGVMQNPRHLVRRRGQEARLRCSPMKGHSHVYWYRQLPEEGLKFMVYLQKENIIDESGMPKERFSAEFPKEGPSILRIQQVVRGDSAAYFCASSPSPGLQEPQHFGDGTRLSIL.

The V and J genes are TRBV5-6 and TRBJ2-1; TRBD1 might be the D (5 bases). The V gene lost 4 bases and the J gene lost 9 bases, with 11 bases spanning the gap. Per germline, CDR1 SGHDT and CDR2 YYEEEE. This CDR3 is built from 12 residues. For the CDR3, the DNA is TGTGCCAGCAGCCCGACAGACTCTGAGCAGTTCTTC. It is translated as CASSPTDSEQFF.